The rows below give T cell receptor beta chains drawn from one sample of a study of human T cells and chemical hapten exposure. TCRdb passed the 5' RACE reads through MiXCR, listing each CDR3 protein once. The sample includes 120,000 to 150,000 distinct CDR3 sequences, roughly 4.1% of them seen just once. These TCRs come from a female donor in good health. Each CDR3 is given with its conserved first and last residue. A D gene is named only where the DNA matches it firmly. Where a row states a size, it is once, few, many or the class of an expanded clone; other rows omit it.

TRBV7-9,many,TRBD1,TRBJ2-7,CASSSVPGQSSYEQYF,TGTGCCAGCAGCTCAGTCCCGGGACAGTCTTCCTACGAGCAGTACTTC
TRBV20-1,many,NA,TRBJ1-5,CSARGLKNQPQHF,TGCAGTGCTAGGGGTCTAAAGAATCAGCCCCAGCATTTT
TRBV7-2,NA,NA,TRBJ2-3,CASSPHAARADTQYF,TGTGCCAGCAGCCCGCACGCTGCTCGAGCGGATACGCAGTATTTT
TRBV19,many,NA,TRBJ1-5,CASSILQVTGASNQPQHF,TGTGCCAGTAGTATTTTACAAGTTACAGGCGCTAGCAATCAGCCCCAGCATTTT
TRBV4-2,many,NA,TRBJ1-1,CASSRRLAPNTEAFF,TGTGCCAGCAGCCGCCGTTTGGCCCCGAACACTGAAGCTTTCTTT
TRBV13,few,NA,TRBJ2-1,CASSLGTYHSSYNEQFF,TGTGCCAGCAGCCTCGGGACATATCATAGCTCCTACAATGAGCAGTTCTTC
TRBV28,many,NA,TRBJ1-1,CASRPTTGSAPEAFF,TGTGCCAGCAGACCTACGACAGGATCCGCTCCTGAAGCTTTCTTT
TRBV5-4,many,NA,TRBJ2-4,CASSFSVGHSLAKNIQYF,TGTGCCAGCAGCTTTTCGGTTGGCCATTCACTAGCCAAAAACATTCAGTACTTC
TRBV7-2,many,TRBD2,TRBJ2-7,CASSLASGAYEQYF,TGTGCCAGCAGCTTGGCTAGCGGGGCCTACGAGCAGTACTTC
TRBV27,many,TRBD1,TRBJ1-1,CASSSDRVNTEAFF,TGTGCCAGCAGTTCAGACAGGGTAAACACTGAAGCTTTCTTT
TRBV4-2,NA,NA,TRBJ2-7,CASSQPDSYEQYF,TGTGCCAGCAGCCAACCAGACAGCTACGAGCAGTACTTC
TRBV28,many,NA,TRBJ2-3,CASRAPGGSGNTDTQYF,TGTGCCAGCAGGGCCCCTGGAGGGAGCGGAAACACAGATACGCAGTATTTT
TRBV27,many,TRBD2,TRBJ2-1,CASSWTSGGHNEQFF,TGTGCCAGCAGTTGGACTAGCGGGGGGCACAATGAGCAGTTCTTC
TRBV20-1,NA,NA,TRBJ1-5,CSAPHGTNDDSNQPQHF,TGCAGTGCTCCGCACGGGACAAACGATGATAGCAATCAGCCCCAGCATTTT
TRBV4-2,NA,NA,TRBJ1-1,CASSQDGSLDTEAFF,TGTGCCAGCAGCCAAGATGGATCCCTAGACACTGAAGCTTTCTTT
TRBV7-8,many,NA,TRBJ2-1,CASAPLGPAKQFF,TGTGCCAGCGCACCGCTTGGTCCGGCCAAGCAGTTCTTC
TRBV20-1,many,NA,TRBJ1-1,CSASTDSLNTEAFF,TGCAGTGCTAGTACGGACAGCCTGAACACTGAAGCTTTCTTT
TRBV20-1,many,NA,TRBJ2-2,CSAAVGTNTGELFF,TGCAGTGCTGCTGTGGGGACGAACACCGGGGAGCTGTTTTTT
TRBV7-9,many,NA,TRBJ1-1,CASSLEGGGVTEAFF,TGTGCCAGCAGCCTAGAGGGCGGGGGCGTAACTGAAGCTTTCTTT
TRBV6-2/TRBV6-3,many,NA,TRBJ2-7,CASSRQVTYEQYF,TGTGCCAGCAGCAGACAGGTAACCTACGAGCAGTACTTC
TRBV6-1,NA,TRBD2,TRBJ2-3,CATGTSGGSTDTQYF,TGTGCCACCGGGACTAGCGGGGGTAGCACAGATACGCAGTATTTT
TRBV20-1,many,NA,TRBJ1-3,CSARDPYLENRASSGNTIYF,TGCAGTGCTAGAGATCCTTACCTCGAAAACAGGGCGTCGTCTGGAAACACCATATATTTT
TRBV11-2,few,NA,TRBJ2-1,CASTSGHAYNEQFF,TGTGCCAGCACATCTGGACATGCCTACAATGAGCAGTTCTTC
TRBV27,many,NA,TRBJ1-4,CASRTLGANEKLFF,TGTGCCAGCAGAACCCTAGGGGCTAATGAAAAACTGTTTTTT
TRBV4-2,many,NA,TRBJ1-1,CASSHRQLMNTEAFF,TGTGCCAGCAGCCACCGACAGTTAATGAACACTGAAGCTTTCTTT
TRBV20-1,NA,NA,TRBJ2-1,CSARDWGSSDEQFF,TGCAGTGCTAGAGATTGGGGGAGTTCGGATGAGCAGTTCTTC
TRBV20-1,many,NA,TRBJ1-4,CSARRGRDEKLFF,TGCAGTGCTAGAAGGGGCAGGGATGAAAAACTGTTTTTT
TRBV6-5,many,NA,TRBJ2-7,CASIGSSYEQYF,TGTGCCAGCATCGGCAGCTCCTACGAGCAGTACTTC
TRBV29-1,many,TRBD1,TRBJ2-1,CSVPRQGPNEQFF,TGCAGCGTCCCTAGACAGGGCCCCAATGAGCAGTTCTTC
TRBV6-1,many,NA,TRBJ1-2,CASSVRGYGYTF,TGTGCCAGCAGTGTAAGAGGCTATGGCTACACCTTC